The 20 T cell receptor delta chains below come from one sample, sequenced in a study of gamma-delta T cells after stem cell transplantation. TCRdb re-identified clones in the RT-PCR reads via CATT. Of roughly 1,800 delta-chain clones in the sample, 0.3% to 0.35% were seen once. The specimen was gamma-delta T cells. These receptors came from a human donor. It is not recorded whose cells these are; they may come from a transplant donor.

The table lists this clone with a few counts. This likely traces to a read error, being one base from a far larger clone. The DNA of the CDR3 is TGTGCCTGTGACACCCCTACCCTTCAAAACACCGATAAACTCATCTTT. Protein product: CACDTPTLQNTDKLIF. The chain joins TRDV2 to TRDJ1; possible D gene TRDD2, 5 bases. This CDR3 has 16 residues. CDR1 GEAIGNYY and CDR2 EKD come from the germline V gene. Deletions cut 0 bases from V and 0 bases from J, with 13 bases between.

This clone has a handful of counts. The translation of this DNA and the TCRdb protein of a much larger clone differ at residue 16, probably owing to a read error; the protein shown here is translated from the DNA. The rearrangement joins TRDV2 to TRDJ3; TRDD3 is a possible D gene (6 bases). Germline-derived CDR1 and CDR2 are GEAIGNYY and EKD. The CDR3 runs to 18 residues. This CDR3 is CACDTGGIWAWDTRQTFF. CDR3 sequence (DNA): TGTGCCTGTGACACAGGAGGGATATGGGCCTGGGACACCCGACAGACGTTTTTC.

This clone is medium-sized within its sample. The chain recombines TRDV2 with TRDJ3; 12 bases fit TRDD3. Trimming at V came to 0 bases and at J to 3 bases, leaving 17 bases not matched to a gene. Germline loops: CDR1 GEAIGNYY, CDR2 EKD. CDR3 length: 23 amino acids. The CDR3 sequence is CACDTGGNWGIPERDWDTRQMFF. CDR3 DNA: TGTGCCTGTGACACCGGGGGGAACTGGGGGATACCAGAACGGGACTGGGACACCCGACAGATGTTTTTC.

Judged by abundance, this clone is medium-sized (0.01 to 0.1%). This chain joins TRDV2 and TRDJ1; TRDD3 is a possible D gene (6 bases). The length of the CDR3 is 16 residues. Germline lookup yields CDR1 GEAIGNYY and CDR2 EKD. The V end was cut by 3 bases, the J end by 4 bases, with 20 bases between. This CDR3 reads CACDEVGGPPGDKLIF. The CDR3, as DNA: TGTGCCTGTGACGAGGTTGGGGGCCCTCCGGGCGATAAACTCATCTTT.

Comments on this clone: Being one base from a much bigger clone, this may be a read error. CDR3 sequence: CACDTPGGGYAMEPWDTRQMFF. Here the CDR3 DNA reads TGTGCCTGTGATACACCAGGTGGGGGATACGCGATGGAGCCCTGGGACACCCGACAGATGTTTTTC. This rearrangement joins TRDV2 to TRDJ3; the match to TRDD3 covers 11 bases. CDR1 GEAIGNYY and CDR2 EKD come from the germline V gene. This CDR3 has 22 residues. V shed 4 bases, J shed 2 bases, and the junction held 18 bases outside the gene matches.

Turning to this clone: The protein TCRdb gives is from a much larger clone and does not agree with this DNA's translation at residue 10, likely a read error; the protein shown here comes from the DNA. This chain links TRDV2 with TRDJ1; the D is unclear. Germline V lookup: CDR1 GEAIGNYY, CDR2 EKD. V shed 0 bases and J shed 0 bases, with 19 bases lying between them. The length of the CDR3 is 18 residues. The CDR3 DNA sequence: TGTGCCTGTGACACCGTAGTCGCGTCCACCATCGACACCGATAAACTCATCTTT. This gives the protein CACDTVVASTIDTDKLIF.

This clone was counted a few times. TCRdb has a much larger clone's protein, which differs at residue 12 from the translation of this DNA, likely because of a read error; what is shown is the protein translated from the DNA. The chain's CDR3 is CACDELGDTQRDDKLIF. DNA of the CDR3: TGTGCCTGTGACGAGCTGGGGGATACGCAGCGAGACGATAAACTCATCTTT. The J gene is TRDJ1, the V gene TRDV2; the match to TRDD3 covers 12 bases. The V segment lost 3 bases and the J segment 4 bases; nucleotides outside the gene matches: 11. Germline CDR1 GEAIGNYY, CDR2 EKD. CDR3 size: 17 residues.

There are a few counts of this clone. A far larger clone is off by one base, so a read error is likely. V is TRDV2 and J is TRDJ2; 8 bases map to TRDD3. Germline CDR1 is GEAIGNYY and CDR2 is EKD. The CDR3 totals 20 residues. J was trimmed by 0 bases and V by 0 bases; bases with no gene match: 14. CDR3 DNA sequence: TGTGCCTGTGACACCGTAGGAGTGGGGGATCCCGTTGCTTTGACAGCACAACTCTTCTTT. Amino acids: CACDTVGVGDPVALTAQLFF.

This clone is judged medium-sized. The J gene is TRDJ1, the V gene TRDV2; 13 bases agree with TRDD3. Trimming took 3 bases from V and 1 from J; bases not matched to a gene: 13. The CDR3 totals 19 residues. In germline, CDR1 is GEAIGNYY, CDR2 EKD. Here the CDR3 reads CACDSLLGDTRALTDKLIF. The CDR3 nucleotides are TGTGCCTGTGACTCCTTACTGGGGGATACGCGGGCCCTCACCGATAAACTCATCTTT.

In its sample, this clone was seen a few times. A much larger clone sits a single nucleotide away, making a read error possible. The chain joins TRDV2 to TRDJ1; TRDD3 matches at 11 bases. Germline V gene lookup returns CDR1 GEAIGNYY and CDR2 EKD. This CDR3 contains 20 residues. V shed 0 bases and J 3 bases; nucleotides not matched to a gene: 17. The CDR3 loop is CACDTVSVGGYGLYADKLIF. The CDR3 coding sequence is TGTGCCTGTGACACCGTGTCTGTTGGGGGATACGGTCTGTACGCCGATAAACTCATCTTT.

As concerns this clone: A much larger clone lies one base from this, so it may be a read error. This sequence joins TRDV2 and TRDJ1; 8 bases fit TRDD3. There are 21 residues in the CDR3. CDR1 is GEAIGNYY, CDR2 EKD, per germline. DNA of the CDR3: TGTGCCTGTGACCCCTTACGTTCAGGGGATACCCCCTCAGCGAACACCGATAAACCCATCTTT. It specifies CACDPLRSGDTPSANTDKPIF.

With respect to this clone: A much larger clone lies a single base off, so this may be a read error. The same CDR3 arises from other DNA sequences in this sample as well. The V call is TRDV1, the J call TRDJ1; 12 bases align to TRDD3. CDR1 and CDR2 (germline): TSWWSYY, QGS. J gave up 0 bases and V 0 bases, and 29 bases lay outside the gene matches. The CDR3 has 26 amino acids. Here the CDR3 DNA reads TGTGCTCTTGGGGAACTATATTCCTTCCTGTACTGGGGGATACCCTGTGGGCCCCCCTACACCGATAAACTCATCTTT. This sequence encodes CALGELYSFLYWGIPCGPPYTDKLIF.

The table lists this clone with a few counts. This may stem from a read error, because a much larger clone lies one nucleotide away. This chain uses TRDV2 with TRDJ1; 12 nucleotides match TRDD3. This CDR3 contains 21 residues. CDR1 and CDR2 from the germline V gene are GEAIGNYY and EKD. CDR3 amino acids: CARDTVTGGYPSHPFTDKLIF. The DNA of the CDR3 is TGTGCCCGTGACACTGTTACTGGGGGATACCCATCACACCCTTTCACCGATAAACTCATCTTT.

This clone was picked up a small number of times. This may arise from a read error, as a much more abundant clone is one base away. Other DNA sequences in the sample encode the same CDR3. This chain uses TRDV2 with TRDJ3, with TRDD3 matching 9 bases. J lost 0 bases, V lost 7 bases, and 12 bases had no gene match. The CDR3 totals 19 residues. Per germline, CDR1 GEAIGNYY and CDR2 EKD. CDR3 loop: CACDESGGSSSWDTRQMFF. CDR3 coding DNA: TGTGCCTGCGACGAGTCTGGGGGATCAAGCTCCTGGGACACCCGACAGATGTTTTTC.

This clone was observed a handful of times. This DNA's translation differs at residue 5 from TCRdb's protein, which comes from a much larger clone; a read error is likely, and the protein shown is translated from the DNA. The same CDR3 can be traced to other DNA sequences in this sample. The gene calls are TRDV2 and TRDJ1, with 9 nucleotides matching TRDD3. With V trimmed by 0 bases and J by 0 bases, 4 bases remained unmatched. Germline V lookup: CDR1 GEAIGNYY, CDR2 EKD. The CDR3 spans 16 residues. CDR3 bases: TGTGCCTGTGACACCTTACTGGGGGAACACACCGATAAACTCATCTTT. It is translated as CACDTLLGEHTDKLIF.

Worth noting for this clone: Sequence at one end of the junction differs from germline and may be a read error. The chain recombines TRDV2 with TRDJ1; 8 bases are shared with TRDD3. Germline CDR1 GEAIGNYY, CDR2 EKD. The CDR3 is made up of 18 amino acids. The CDR3 DNA sequence: TGTGCCTGTGGCACCGTTCCAACTGGGGGCCTGTACACTGATAAACTCATCTTT. Translated, it gives CACGTVPTGGLYTDKLIF.

Of note for this clone: The protein TCRdb gives is from a much larger clone and does not agree with this DNA's translation at residue 9, likely a read error; the protein shown here comes from the DNA. This chain connects TRDV2 to TRDJ1; 8 nucleotides match TRDD3. V lost 3 bases to trimming and J lost 0 bases; unmatched junction nucleotides: 14. Germline-derived CDR1 and CDR2 are GEAIGNYY and EKD. The CDR3 has 18 residues. CDR3 nucleotide sequence: TGTGCCTGTGACCCCGTACTGGGGGGTACGCAGTACACCGATAAACTCATCTTT. This gives the protein CACDPVLGGTQYTDKLIF.

This sequence joins TRDV2 and TRDJ1; 11 nucleotides line up with TRDD3. The CDR3 is 19 amino acids. In germline, CDR1 is GEAIGNYY, CDR2 EKD. The V gene end was trimmed by 3 bases and the J gene end by 0 bases; junction bases not matched to a gene: 14. CDR3 bases: TGTGCCTGTGACCCCTTACTGGGGGATAAGCCAGGGTACACCGATAAACTCATCTTT. This gives the protein CACDPLLGDKPGYTDKLIF.

In its sample, this clone was seen a few times. TCRdb assigns this DNA the protein of a much larger clone, which departs from its translation at residue 8; this likely reflects a read error, and the protein shown comes from translating the DNA. The same CDR3 arises from other DNA sequences in this sample as well. The rearrangement joins TRDV2 to TRDJ1, with 7 nucleotides matching TRDD3. In germline, CDR1 is GEAIGNYY, CDR2 EKD. Trimming at V came to 4 bases and at J to 0 bases, leaving 10 bases not matched to a gene. This CDR3 has 16 amino acids. CDR3 residues: CACDGLGVSYTDKLIF. CDR3 coding DNA: TGTGCCTGTGATGGTCTGGGGGTTTCGTACACCGATAAACTCATCTTT.

This clone occurred a few times. A much larger clone differs from this one at a single base, so this may be a read error. Within the sample, other DNA sequences also encode this same CDR3. The chain is built from TRDV2 and TRDJ1; TRDD3 aligns across 9 bases. With V trimmed by 3 bases and J by 2 bases, 6 bases remained unmatched. This CDR3 is 15 amino acids long. The germline gives CDR1 GEAIGNYY, CDR2 EKD. The CDR3 loop reads CACDVLGEVTDKLIF. CDR3 DNA: TGTGCCTGTGACGTACTGGGGGAAGTGACCGATAAACTCATCTTT.